The TCR beta chain under discussion was sequenced for a study of blood T cell repertoires in COVID-19. Study summary: Spain, Italy and the United States supplied samples that represented acute and convalescent COVID-19.

Original processing methods: Quantification of nucleated cells was approximated via reference gene primer amplification. The assay was immunoSEQ multiplex PCR, and TCRdb's table has in-frame clones only and misses some. D and trimming come from the DNA, and the V and J calls and clone size come from that table. The data contain some 250,000 clones, around 84% of them seen just once; the ten biggest clones take up 3% to 4%. Germline V lookup: CDR1 SGHAT, CDR2 FQNNGV. Trimming left V 1 base short and J 2 bases short, with 8 bases between. The CDR3 is 14 residues long. This receptor was identified in a woman between 18 and 29 years old with acute or convalescent COVID-19. The chain combines TRBV11-2 with TRBJ1-2, with D tentatively TRBD1 (5 bases). Sequencing was performed on peripheral blood. The CDR3 loop reads CASSLARGNYGYTF. Here the CDR3 DNA reads TGTGCCAGCAGCTTAGCCCGGGGGAACTATGGCTACACCTTC. Together with reference TRBV11-2 and TRBJ1-2, the CDR3 gives the full variable domain: EAGVAQSPRYKIIEKRQSVAFWCNPISGHATLYWYQQILGQGPKLLIQFQNNGVVDDSQLPKDRFSAERLKGVDSTLKIQPAKLEDSAVYLCASSLARGNYGYTFGSGTRLTVV.